This TCR beta chain is drawn from a study of CD4+ T cells in melanoma. J gave up 11 bases and V 5 bases, and 7 bases lay outside the gene matches. Per germline, CDR1 MNHNS and CDR2 SASEGT. This CDR3 has 15 amino acids. This clone came up a few times. Some clones are missing from TCRdb's copy, which holds only in-frame ones; the method was immunoSEQ multiplex PCR. The sample includes over 10,000 clones, about three quarters of them seen just once. Sequences were obtained from cells from a culture (not recorded whether cultured in vitro). The chain couples TRBV6-1 to TRBJ1-6; 12 bases fit TRBD1. The receptor was derived from a human donor with melanoma. CDR3 in DNA: TGTGCCAGCAGTCGGGGGGGGACAGGGGGCCCACCCCTCCACTTT. Amino acids: CASSRGGTGGPPLHF.